A single sample is the source of the 20 T cell receptor beta chains below, sequenced in a study of cytomegalovirus exposure and HLA in healthy donors. The method was immunoSEQ multiplex PCR; TCRdb's version includes in-frame clones alone and lacks a portion of them. There are about 86,000 clones in the sample; about 92% occur only once, and roughly 0.74% lies in the top ten. The sample taken for sequencing was PBMCs. These receptors were taken from a young man in good health and CMV-seronegative.

This chain links TRBV2 with TRBJ2-3; TRBD2 matches at 14 bases. Germline trimming cut 3 bases from V and 1 base from J; bases unmatched to any gene: 9. The CDR3 sequence is 19 residues long. Germline assignment: CDR1 SNHLY and CDR2 FYNNEI. The CDR3 reads CASSDPGLAGAPRTDTQYF. The CDR3 bases are TGTGCCAGCAGTGACCCGGGACTAGCGGGGGCGCCACGCACAGATACGCAGTATTTT.

The chain links TRBV2 to TRBJ2-1; no clear D gene. The V end lost 3 bases, the J end lost 0 bases, and 9 bases lay between the germline ends. The CDR3 totals 15 residues. Germline CDR1 is SNHLY and CDR2 is FYNNEI. The CDR3 nucleotides read TGTGCCAGCAGTGATGCCGGGTTCTCCTACAATGAGCAGTTCTTC. It specifies CASSDAGFSYNEQFF.

This sequence joins TRBV5-1 and TRBJ1-6; a weak D match, TRBD1 (6 bases). From germline, CDR1 is SGHRS and CDR2 YFSETQ. CDR3 size: 15 residues. Trimming took off 1 base at V and 7 bases at J, with 12 bases between the two ends. As DNA, the CDR3 is TGCGCCAGCAGCTTGACCGGGACAACGAATTCACCCCTCCACTTT. As protein: CASSLTGTTNSPLHF.

The CDR3 here is CASSPNTDSNQPQHF. In DNA, the CDR3 is TGTGCCAGCAGTCCAAACACCGATAGCAATCAGCCCCAGCATTTT. This chain connects TRBV5-8 to TRBJ1-5; D is unresolved. The germline V and J ends were trimmed by 5 bases and 0 bases, with 12 bases remaining between them. This CDR3 is built from 15 residues. Per germline, CDR1 SGHTS and CDR2 YDEGEE.

This clone occurred once. Since a much larger clone is just one base distant, this may be a read error. This rearrangement joins TRBV7-9 to TRBJ1-2; TRBD1 is a possible D gene (6 bases). The CDR3 has 13 residues. Trimming cost V 3 bases and J 5 bases, with 10 bases left between them. Germline V gene data show CDR1 as SEHNR and CDR2 as FQNEAQ (reference sequence). CDR3 in amino acids: CASSLEGGYGYTF. CDR3 in DNA: TGTGCCAGCAGCTTGGAGGGGGGGTATGGCTACACCTTC.

This sequence joins TRBV25-1 and TRBJ1-2; D is possibly TRBD1 (5 bases). The CDR3 spans 14 residues. The germline V gene has CDR1 MGHDK and CDR2 SYGVNS. V was clipped by 3 bases and J by 5 bases, with 13 bases between them. CDR3 loop: CASSDLYQGYGYTF. DNA for the CDR3: TGTGCCAGCAGTGATCTATACCAGGGTTATGGCTACACCTTC.

This chain connects TRBV6-6 to TRBJ1-1; 9 positions match TRBD1. V shed 0 bases and J 4 bases; nucleotides not matched to a gene: 6. CDR3 length: 16 residues. The germline V gene has CDR1 MNHNY and CDR2 SVGAGI (reference sequence). In DNA form, the CDR3 reads TGTGCCAGCAGTTACTCGGGACAGGGTGGAGGCACTGAAGCTTTCTTT. This codes for CASSYSGQGGGTEAFF.

The chain is built from TRBV7-3 and TRBJ1-2; D may be TRBD1 (5 bases). The CDR3 is 13 residues long. The V gene lost 3 bases and the J gene lost 8 bases, with 13 bases spanning the gap. CDR1 and CDR2 (germline): SGHTA, FQGTGA. This chain's CDR3 is CASSFSGLRGYTF. The CDR3 nucleotides are TGTGCCAGCAGCTTCTCAGGGCTTCGGGGCTACACCTTC.

J is TRBJ2-5 and V is TRBV5-4; TRBD1 aligns across 9 bases. The CDR3 is 15 residues long. The V gene's germline CDR1 is SGHNT and CDR2 YYREEE (reference sequence). With 4 bases clipped from V and 3 bases from J, the junction kept 7 bases outside the gene matches. This CDR3 is CASSPGQGGEETQYF. The DNA of the CDR3 is TGTGCCAGCAGCCCGGGACAGGGTGGGGAAGAGACCCAGTACTTC.

The chain uses TRBV11-3 and TRBJ2-3; 7 nucleotides line up with TRBD1. The V gene end was trimmed by 5 bases and the J gene end by 5 bases; junction bases not matched to a gene: 7. The germline gives CDR1 SGHNT, CDR2 YENEEA. The CDR3 runs 14 residues. CDR3 protein: CASSLGTALDTQYF. For the CDR3, the DNA is TGTGCCAGCAGCCTCGGGACAGCCTTAGATACGCAGTATTTT.

This chain links TRBV9 with TRBJ2-1; 11 bases match TRBD2. The ends lost 4 bases at V and 2 bases at J; junction bases unmatched: 5. CDR1 and CDR2 (germline): SGDLS, YYNGEE. The CDR3 runs to 16 residues. The CDR3 DNA follows: TGTGCCAGCAGCACAAAGGGACTAGCGGCCTACAATGAGCAGTTCTTC. Translation gives CASSTKGLAAYNEQFF. The whole variable domain, remainder taken from reference TRBV9 and TRBJ2-1, is DSGVTQTPKHLITATGQRVTLRCSPRSGDLSVYWYQQSLDQGLQFLIQYYNGEERAKGNILERFSAQQFPDLHSELNLSSLELGDSALYFCASSTKGLAAYNEQFFGPGTRLTVL.

This chain joins TRBV19 and TRBJ1-5, with 8 bases fitting TRBD1. From germline, CDR1 is LNHDA and CDR2 SQIVND (reference sequence). Trimming took 8 bases from V and 1 from J; bases not matched to a gene: 4. The CDR3 covers 14 residues. This CDR3 reads CASSRQGSNQPQHF. The CDR3 DNA sequence: TGTGCCAGTTCAAGACAGGGGAGCAATCAGCCCCAGCATTTT. Drawing the rest from reference TRBV19 and TRBJ1-5, the complete variable domain is DGGITQSPKYLFRKEGQNVTLSCEQNLNHDAMYWYRQDPGQGLRLIYYSQIVNDFQKGDIAEGYSVSREKKESFPLTVTSAQKNPTAFYLCASSRQGSNQPQHFGDGTRLSIL.

This sequence joins TRBV19 and TRBJ1-1; D uncertain. Trimming left V 5 bases short and J 6 bases short, with 10 bases between. The CDR3 totals 12 residues. The V gene's germline CDR1 is LNHDA and CDR2 SQIVND (reference sequence). This CDR3 is CASSGGSPEAFF. The CDR3 DNA is TGTGCCAGTAGTGGAGGGAGCCCTGAAGCTTTCTTT.

The V gene is TRBV5-6, the J gene TRBJ2-2; 8 nucleotides line up with TRBD1. V gave up 1 base and J gave up 7 bases; unmatched junction bases: 12. CDR1 and CDR2 from the germline V gene are SGHDT and YYEEEE. This CDR3 region has 17 residues. Written as DNA, the CDR3 is TGTGCCAGCAGCTTGCTGTCGTACCAGGGGGCCTACGGGGAGCTGTTTTTT. It specifies CASSLLSYQGAYGELFF.

The chain combines TRBV14 with TRBJ1-1; D ambiguous. The germline gives CDR1 SGHDN, CDR2 FVKESK. The V end was cut by 7 bases, the J end by 5 bases, with 20 bases between. The length of the CDR3 is 15 residues. The CDR3 sequence is CASTSGNGLLTEAFF. The CDR3 region has the DNA TGTGCCAGCACCTCGGGGAACGGATTATTAACTGAAGCTTTCTTT.

The chain couples TRBV5-1 to TRBJ2-3, with 8 bases fitting TRBD2. V dropped 4 bases and J dropped 4; count of bases not matched to a gene: 5. This CDR3 contains 14 residues. CDR1 and CDR2 from the germline V gene are SGHRS and YFSETQ. The CDR3 loop is CASSTGTSSDTQYF. The CDR3 coding sequence is TGCGCCAGCAGCACTGGGACTAGTTCAGATACGCAGTATTTT.

J is TRBJ1-2 and V is TRBV28, with 12 bases lining up with TRBD1. Germline loops: CDR1 MDHEN, CDR2 SYDVKM. With V trimmed by 6 bases and J by 6 bases, 14 bases remained unmatched. This CDR3 is built from 17 residues. In nucleotides, the CDR3 is TGTGCCAGCAGCGGATCGTTCCCGGGACAGGGGGCCGATGGCTACACCTTC. This codes for CASSGSFPGQGADGYTF.

The chain combines TRBV18 with TRBJ2-2, with D tentatively TRBD1 (6 bases). V was clipped by 3 bases and J by 4 bases, with 21 bases between them. Germline V gene data show CDR1 as KGHSH and CDR2 as LQKENI. The CDR3 length is 18 residues. The CDR3 loop reads CASSPIFPGTPFTGELFF. The CDR3 coding sequence is TGTGCCAGCTCACCTATCTTCCCGGGGACACCCTTCACCGGGGAGCTGTTTTTT.

This chain links TRBV29-1 with TRBJ2-3, with D tentatively TRBD2 (5 bases). Germline CDR1 SQVTM, CDR2 ANQGSEA. V shed 6 bases and J shed 4 bases, with 23 bases lying between them. This CDR3 is 16 amino acids long. Here the CDR3 reads CSVSAGGYRSADTQYF. CDR3 nucleotides: TGCAGCGTCTCGGCGGGCGGATACCGTTCCGCAGATACGCAGTATTTT.

The rearrangement joins TRBV7-2 to TRBJ1-3; D call uncertain. The CDR3 loop spans 14 amino acids. CDR1 is SGHTA, CDR2 FQGNSA, per germline. V was pared by 7 bases and J by 4 bases, with 14 bases between. The CDR3 DNA follows: TGTGCCAGCATCCAGTGGAGCCTCGGAAACACCATATATTTT. Residues: CASIQWSLGNTIYF.